The rows below give T cell receptor beta chains drawn from one sample of a study of control samples from healthy donors and cancer patients. Generated by immunoSEQ multiplex PCR, the TCRdb table keeps only in-frame clones and is missing some. The sample holds around 100,000 clones; just under 95% are singletons and the top ten take around 3%. Sequencing was performed on blood. The origin of the receptors is a human donor in good health. The donor label of this sample is uncertain. CDR3s include the opening cysteine and the closing phenylalanine or tryptophan. D genes are given only for firm matches. The size entry is marked missing in some rows and otherwise reads once, few, many or a size class.

V gene,J gene,D gene,clone size,CDR3 DNA,CDR3 protein
TRBV5-5,TRBJ2-3,-,-,TGTGCCAGCAGCTTGCCCACAGGCACAGATACGCAGTATTTT,CASSLPTGTDTQYF
TRBV5-1,TRBJ1-1,-,once,TGCGCCAGCAGCTTGGATCCTGAGAACACTGAAGCTTTCTTT,CASSLDPENTEAFF
TRBV19,TRBJ1-4,-,-,TGTGCCAGTAGTATCCGCGGTGAAGAAAAACTGTTTTTT,CASSIRGEEKLFF
TRBV9,TRBJ2-2,-,-,TGTGCCAGCAGCGTGGACGCTACAGCGAACACCGGGGAGCTGTTTTTT,CASSVDATANTGELFF
TRBV5-1,TRBJ2-5,-,-,TGCGCCAGCAGCTTTAGAACCCAAGAGACCCAGTACTTC,CASSFRTQETQYF
TRBV18,TRBJ2-5,TRBD2,-,TGTGCCAGCTCCCCCCTAGCGGGGGGGGATCCCGGGACCCAGTACTTC,CASSPLAGGDPGTQYF
TRBV5-6,TRBJ1-2,-,-,TGTGCCAGCAGCGGTACCGGGACACCTAACTATGGCTACACCTTC,CASSGTGTPNYGYTF
TRBV19,TRBJ1-5,TRBD1,-,TGTGCCAGTAGTCAGGGGGCAGGTCAGCCCCAGCATTTT,CASSQGAGQPQHF
TRBV9,TRBJ2-1,TRBD1,-,TGTGCCAGCAGCGTAGCCCGGGACAGCTCCTACAATGAGCAGTTCTTC,CASSVARDSSYNEQFF
TRBV7-2,TRBJ2-2,TRBD1,-,TGTGCCAGCAGGGGACAGGGTAGCACCGGGGAGCTGTTTTTT,CASRGQGSTGELFF
TRBV5-4,TRBJ2-7,-,few,TGTGCCAGCAGCTTGGAGGCCCTACCTCCCTACGAGCAGTACTTC,CASSLEALPPYEQYF
TRBV6-5,TRBJ2-7,TRBD1,-,TGTGCCAGCAGTTACTCTTCCGGGACAGGGGGCGTTCAGCAGTACTTC,CASSYSSGTGGVQQYF
TRBV6-4,TRBJ1-6,-,-,TGTGCCAGCAGTGAGAGGAAAAATTCACCCCTCCACTTT,CASSERKNSPLHF
TRBV7-2,TRBJ2-2,TRBD2,-,TGTGCCAGCAGCCCCTCGGGGGGTCGCGGGGAGCTGTTTTTT,CASSPSGGRGELFF
TRBV5-1,TRBJ2-5,-,-,TGCGCCAGCAGACTCAGGGAGAGGGAGACCCAGTACTTC,CASRLRERETQYF
TRBV7-6,TRBJ2-5,TRBD1,once,TGTGCCAGCAGCACCGGCGGCGGACAGGTGGGAGAGACCCAGTACTTC,CASSTGGGQVGETQYF
TRBV5-4,TRBJ2-1,TRBD1,-,TGTGCCAGCAAGTACTTCGAGGACAGGGAAGTAGGTGAGCAGTTCTTC,CASKYFEDREVGEQFF
TRBV5-1,TRBJ2-1,TRBD2,-,TGCGCCAGCAGCCCTTTCGCGGGGGGGCCTTATGAGCAGTTCTTC,CASSPFAGGPYEQFF
TRBV5-1,TRBJ1-2,-,once,TGCGCCAGCAGCTGGGACCCTGTGGACCGTTATGGCTACACCTTC,CASSWDPVDRYGYTF
TRBV5-1,TRBJ2-5,-,-,TGCGCCAGCAGCTCCGAGGAGTTATGGTCCCAAGAGACCCAGTACTTC,CASSSEELWSQETQYF